This T cell receptor (beta chain) was retrieved from a study of glioma-infiltrating T cells after dendritic cell vaccination (dated by TCRdb to about 2016). With regard to the full study: Of the roughly 15 glioblastoma patients in the cohort, all drawn from Phase I and II dendritic cell vaccination trials, 9 were newly diagnosed and 6 had recurrent disease. Tumor-infiltrating lymphocyte content was quantified and tumor and blood repertoires were compared in dendritic cell-vaccinated glioblastoma patients by deep sequencing of TCR beta CDR3 regions. Each patient got three intradermal injections of the dendritic cell vaccine, spaced at biweekly intervals, in the arm below the axilla. Survival after dendritic cell vaccination was correlated with TCR sequencing metrics, such as TIL content and the overlap between tumor and blood repertoires. The vaccine was prepared from monocyte-derived dendritic cells that were cultured for 6 to 7 days with IL-4 and GM-CSF and then pulsed overnight with autologous tumor lysate. Between 2003 and 2012, patients were given autologous tumor lysate-pulsed dendritic cell vaccination. Overall study results and their limits: No direct relationship between TCR clonality and survival was found, suggesting a diverse polyclonal response may matter. The cohort was small and heterogeneous, with few patients having full blood and tumor sets and even fewer initial-recurrent tumor pairs. The TCR overlap response model with three groups was called speculative and said to need prospective validation. After dendritic cell vaccination, a higher estimated pretreatment TIL content predicted longer time to progression and longer overall survival.

Using the immunoSEQ assay, TCRB CDR3 regions were amplified from 2 micrograms of genomic DNA, or from all available DNA when less than that was on hand. The multiplex PCR relied on 60 forward primers for TCR V beta segments and 13 reverse primers for J beta segments. To estimate the number of reads per starting template, synthetic control templates were added to each sample at limiting dilution. Sequencing produced 87 bp reads on the Illumina HiSeq System. The authors' pipeline ran thus. PCR and sequencing errors were removed by merging closely related sequences with a nearest neighbor algorithm. TCR overlap was measured as the percentage of unique tumor TCR beta sequences also present in the same patient's peripheral blood. TCRdb's version of the immuneACCESS table is confined to in-frame rearrangements and falls short of the full clone set. An unresolved V gene accounts for under half of the shortfall where checked; the remainder is of unknown origin. V and J calls and clone size come straight from that table; D and trimming were deduced from the DNA. The sample table lists approximately 93,000 clones, about 85% of them with a count of one. Around 8% of the sample lies in the top ten.

This specimen's time point label, interpreted: after dendritic cell vaccination, including at tumor progression/relapse. Patients were selected for having adequate residual fresh-frozen tumor tissue and more than two years of available survival data. Although molecular status otherwise differed among the glioblastoma patients, no patient had an isocitrate dehydrogenase mutation. PBMC were collected before vaccination, two weeks after the third vaccination, and at tumor progression when it occurred. The Qiagen DNeasy Blood extraction Kit was used to extract genomic DNA. Note on this clone: Its specific antigen is unknown. No much larger clone is present one base from it, and per-base qualities are unavailable.

Taken from cysteine to phenylalanine, the CDR3 has 13 residues. CDR3 DNA only is kept here, 39 bases in frame from base 1. V is clipped by 4 bases and J by 4 bases, and the sequence between their germline boundaries is 8 bases long. Based on the germline V gene, the CDR1 and CDR2 sequences are KGHSH and LQKENI. This specimen was blood, taken after dendritic cell vaccination. The sequence derives from a human donor with glioblastoma. The chain employs TRBV18 and TRBJ1-5, with the D gene not clear enough to name. The DNA sequence follows: TGTGCCAGCTCACAGGGAGGGAATCAGCCCCAGCATTTT. This translates into CASSQGGNQPQHF.